Listed here are 14 T cell receptor beta chains from one sample, sequenced in a study of blood T cell repertoires in COVID-19. Using immunoSEQ multiplex PCR, the repertoire was profiled, and TCRdb retains in-frame clones only, with some absent. The repertoire consists of some 50,000 clones, with approximately 84% occurring once and the leading ten covering more than 13%. The specimen was peripheral blood. All receptors derive from a human donor in a cohort sampled during active COVID-19.

The chain uses TRBV27 and TRBJ2-7; tentatively, D is TRBD1 (6 bases). Per germline, CDR1 MNHEY and CDR2 SMNVEV (reference sequence). Trimming stripped 2 bases from V and 4 bases from J, with 15 bases between. The CDR3 has 15 residues. The CDR3 sequence is CASSLEWDTPYEQYF. The CDR3, as DNA: TGTGCCAGCAGTTTAGAGTGGGACACCCCGTACGAGCAGTACTTC.

Only one count was recorded for this clone. The chain links TRBV19 to TRBJ1-5; D gene ambiguous. The germline gives CDR1 LNHDA, CDR2 SQIVND (reference sequence). The CDR3 runs to 13 residues. Trimming took 1 base from V and 4 from J, leaving 5 bases between them. The CDR3 sequence: CASSIAKNQPQHF. The CDR3 nucleotides are TGTGCCAGTAGTATAGCCAAAAATCAGCCCCAGCATTTT.

The chain carries TRBV30 and TRBJ1-6; 9 nucleotides agree with TRBD1. CDR3 length: 17 amino acids. V lost 4 bases and J lost 5; bases outside the gene matches: 12. CDR1 is GTSNPN and CDR2 is SVGIG in the germline V gene (reference sequence). The CDR3 bases are TGTGCCTGGATGGGCAGGACAGGGGCCTCTAATAATTCACCCCTCCACTTT. Translated: CAWMGRTGASNNSPLHF. Filled out from reference TRBV30 and TRBJ1-6, the complete variable domain reads SQTIHQWPATLVQPVGSPLSLECTVEGTSNPNLYWYRQAAGRGLQLLFYSVGIGQISSEVPQNLSASRPQDRQFILSSKKLLLSDSGFYLCAWMGRTGASNNSPLHFGNGTRLTVT.

This chain uses TRBV19 with TRBJ1-6, with D perhaps TRBD1 (5 bases). V was clipped by 6 bases and J by 8 bases, with 14 bases between them. Germline CDR1 LNHDA, CDR2 SQIVND (reference sequence). The CDR3 consists of 14 residues. CDR3 protein: CASRDSRNDSPLHF. Written as DNA, the CDR3 is TGTGCCAGTAGAGACAGCCGAAATGATTCACCCCTCCACTTT.

This clone was counted a few times. V gene TRBV27 combines with J gene TRBJ1-5, with 7 bases fitting TRBD1. Trimming cost V 6 bases and J 1 base; bases outside gene matches: 18. The CDR3 extends over 19 amino acids. Germline V CDR1 and CDR2: MNHEY, SMNVEV (reference sequence). CDR3 bases: TGTGCCAGCAGCCCCTGGGGAACAATCCGACAGGGAAGCAATCAGCCCCAGCATTTT. Translated, it gives CASSPWGTIRQGSNQPQHF.

This chain connects TRBV28 to TRBJ2-1; a weak D match, TRBD2 (6 bases). V was trimmed by 5 bases and J by 2 bases, leaving 19 bases between them. The CDR3 covers 17 residues. Germline V gene lookup returns CDR1 MDHEN and CDR2 SYDVKM. CDR3 DNA: TGTGCCAGCAGTCCACCCGGGAGAGTTACAGCCTACAATGAGCAGTTCTTC. Translating it yields CASSPPGRVTAYNEQFF.

The V gene is TRBV6-5, the J gene TRBJ2-7; 10 bases agree with TRBD1. In germline, CDR1 is MNHEY, CDR2 SVGAGI. J gave up 5 bases and V 5 bases, and 6 bases lay outside the gene matches. The CDR3 contains 14 residues. CDR3 in amino acids: CASSPGTGVHEQYF. In nucleotides, the CDR3 is TGTGCCAGCAGTCCCGGGACAGGGGTACACGAGCAGTACTTC.

The CDR3 loop is CASSQPGQPFQETQYF. Written as DNA, the CDR3 is TGCGCCAGCAGCCAACCGGGACAGCCCTTCCAAGAGACCCAGTACTTC. The rearrangement uses TRBV4-1 and TRBJ2-5, with 7 bases lining up with TRBD1. The junction had 7 bases not matched to a gene; V was cut back by 2 bases and J by 1 base. This CDR3 has 16 amino acids. The germline CDR1 and CDR2 sequences are MGHRA and YSYEKL.

In this sample, this clone turned up once. The V and J genes are TRBV14 and TRBJ2-5, with unresolved D. The V end lost 1 base, the J end lost 4 bases, and 13 bases lay between the germline ends. The V gene's germline CDR1 is SGHDN and CDR2 FVKESK. This CDR3 is built from 15 residues. Here the CDR3 DNA reads TGTGCCAGCAGCCAAGCGAGGCTTAGCCCAGAGACCCAGTACTTC. This encodes CASSQARLSPETQYF.

The rearrangement joins TRBV14 to TRBJ2-3; D may be TRBD2 (6 bases). CDR3 length: 18 amino acids. Looked up from germline, CDR1 is SGHDN and CDR2 is FVKESK. Trimming stripped 0 bases from V and 4 bases from J, with 20 bases between. CDR3 in DNA: TGTGCCAGCAGCCAAGATCCCTTGGGAGGAACCCCCTCAGATACGCAGTATTTT. This translates into CASSQDPLGGTPSDTQYF.

This chain joins TRBV2 and TRBJ2-7; TRBD2 matches at 10 bases. The V gene end was trimmed by 7 bases and the J gene end by 2 bases; junction bases not matched to a gene: 5. Germline assignment: CDR1 SNHLY and CDR2 FYNNEI. CDR3 length: 14 residues. The CDR3 region is CASNVAGGAYEQYF. In nucleotides, the CDR3 is TGTGCCAGCAACGTAGCGGGAGGAGCCTACGAGCAGTACTTC. Full variable domain (outside the CDR3, taken from reference TRBV2 and TRBJ2-7): EPEVTQTPSHQVTQMGQEVILRCVPISNHLYFYWYRQILGQKVEFLVSFYNNEISEKSEIFDDQFSVERPDGSNFTLKIRSTKLEDSAMYFCASNVAGGAYEQYFGPGTRLTVT.

The chain uses TRBV7-8 and TRBJ1-5; D is uncertain. The CDR3 length is 13 residues. V was trimmed by 5 bases and J by 4 bases, leaving 9 bases between them. Germline assignment: CDR1 SGHVS and CDR2 FQNEAQ. CDR3 amino acids: CASSPTLNQPQHF. CDR3 DNA: TGTGCCAGCAGCCCAACATTAAATCAGCCCCAGCATTTT.

The rearrangement joins TRBV24-1 to TRBJ2-5, with 8 bases that match TRBD1. The CDR3 runs 17 residues. V shed 5 bases, J shed 2 bases, and the junction held 12 bases outside the gene matches. CDR1 and CDR2 (germline): KGHDR, SFDVKD. The CDR3 spells CATSGPGGTGVQETQYF. As DNA, the CDR3 is TGTGCCACCAGTGGCCCTGGGGGGACAGGCGTGCAAGAGACCCAGTACTTC.

This rearrangement joins TRBV5-1 to TRBJ1-3, with no clear D. V lost 0 bases, J lost 2 bases, and 6 bases lay in between. CDR1 is SGHRS and CDR2 is YFSETQ in the germline V gene. The CDR3 has 14 residues. This chain's CDR3 is CASSLGSAGNTIYF. DNA of the CDR3: TGCGCCAGCAGCTTGGGGTCGGCTGGAAACACCATATATTTT.